The clone carrying this T cell receptor beta chain appeared many times. What it recognizes is unknown. The source of the sample is a study of T cell repertoires in cytomegalovirus infection. The V gene end was trimmed by 4 bases and the J gene end by 3 bases; junction bases not matched to a gene: 14. CDR1 SGHTA and CDR2 FQGNSA come from the germline V gene. This CDR3 spans 18 amino acids. TCRdb analysed the reads with MiXCR anew, one entry per CDR3 protein. Of 300,000 to 400,000 distinct CDR3 sequences listed, roughly 20% are singletons. Points from the study as a whole: Clonotype analysis showed dominance of the ex vivo response by HLA-C-restricted CMV-specific TCR beta clonotypes.

This TCR was sampled from a human donor in good health (CMV status not recorded). Some clones in this sample may be carry-over from other donors' samples. The rearrangement uses TRBV7-2 and TRBJ2-1, with TRBD1 identical over 8 bases. Sequencing was done on a sample of PBMCs. CDR3 loop: CASSSPRSLGQDYNEQFF. CDR3 sequence (DNA): TGTGCCAGCAGCTCACCCCGGTCTCTGGGACAGGACTACAATGAGCAGTTCTTC.